Each of the 19 T cell receptor beta chains below was sequenced from the same sample in a study of shared clonotypes between healthy human individuals. Profiling relied on immunoSEQ multiplex PCR, and the TCRdb table lists in-frame clones only, not all of them. The sample holds about 2.1 million clones, just over 90% seen once. CD45RO negativity and positive selection for CCR7 defined naive CD8 cells, a population that excluded terminally differentiated effector memory CD45RA+ cells. Material: naive CD8+ T cells from PBMCs. All receptors derive from a man younger than 35 in good health. Some clones in this sample may be carry-over from other donors' samples.

The chain carries TRBV6-1 and TRBJ2-7; TRBD2 matches 9 bases. The CDR3 sequence is 14 residues long. V lost 3 bases to trimming and J lost 9 bases; unmatched junction nucleotides: 9. Germline loops: CDR1 MNHNS, CDR2 SASEGT. Here the CDR3 reads CASSDIAGAGGQYF. In DNA form, the CDR3 reads TGTGCCAGCAGTGACATAGCGGGAGCGGGGGGGCAGTACTTC.

The chain is built from TRBV28 and TRBJ1-5; possible D gene TRBD1, 5 bases. This CDR3 spans 15 amino acids. From germline, CDR1 is MDHEN and CDR2 SYDVKM. Trimming took off 7 bases at V and 0 bases at J, with 13 bases between the two ends. This CDR3 is CASKTGTDSNQPQHF. DNA for the CDR3: TGTGCCAGCAAAACCGGGACGGATAGCAATCAGCCCCAGCATTTT.

This chain connects TRBV5-4 to TRBJ2-2; possible D gene TRBD2, 6 bases. Germline V lookup: CDR1 SGHNT, CDR2 YYREEE (reference sequence). This CDR3 comprises 12 residues. V gave up 5 bases and J gave up 4 bases, with 6 bases separating them. This CDR3 is CASRGLTGELFF. The CDR3, as DNA: TGTGCCAGCAGGGGACTCACCGGGGAGCTGTTTTTT.

The chain carries TRBV7-9 and TRBJ1-1, with unresolved D. The V gene's germline CDR1 is SEHNR and CDR2 FQNEAQ (reference sequence). Trimming removed 3 bases at V and 0 bases at J, with 8 bases between. This CDR3 is built from 14 residues. CDR3 coding DNA: TGTGCCAGCAGCTTTAGTGGCATGAACACTGAAGCTTTCTTT. Protein: CASSFSGMNTEAFF.

The chain combines TRBV28 with TRBJ1-5; a weak D match, TRBD1 (6 bases). The length of the CDR3 is 16 residues. From germline, CDR1 is MDHEN and CDR2 SYDVKM. V lost 6 bases and J 0 bases, leaving 15 bases between the germline ends. CDR3 DNA sequence: TGTGCCAGCAGCCTCGGGACAATCGATAGCAATCAGCCCCAGCATTTT. Translation: CASSLGTIDSNQPQHF.

The V call is TRBV6-6, the J call TRBJ2-1; the D is unclear. CDR3 length: 12 residues. Germline CDR1 reads MNHNY; CDR2 reads SVGAGI (reference sequence). V gave up 4 bases and J gave up 10 bases, with 11 bases separating them. The CDR3 coding sequence is TGTGCCAGCAGTTCGGCCGATTGGGAGCAGTTCTTC. Residues: CASSSADWEQFF.

The rearrangement uses TRBV9 and TRBJ2-3; 7 positions agree with TRBD2. The CDR3 runs 16 residues. CDR1 is SGDLS, CDR2 YYNGEE, per germline. Losses at the gene ends were 1 base for V and 3 bases for J; bases not matched to a gene: 8. In DNA form, the CDR3 reads TGTGCCAGCAGCGTATATGGCGGGAGAGGGACAGATACGCAGTATTTT. As protein: CASSVYGGRGTDTQYF. Full variable domain (outside the CDR3, taken from reference TRBV9 and TRBJ2-3): DSGVTQTPKHLITATGQRVTLRCSPRSGDLSVYWYQQSLDQGLQFLIQYYNGEERAKGNILERFSAQQFPDLHSELNLSSLELGDSALYFCASSVYGGRGTDTQYFGPGTRLTVL.

The rearrangement joins TRBV13 to TRBJ2-4; 10 nucleotides match TRBD1. CDR3 length: 15 amino acids. Germline V gene sequence: CDR1 PRHDT, CDR2 FYEKMQ (reference sequence). Trimming removed 0 bases from V and 7 bases from J; junction bases left unmatched: 3. The CDR3 spells CASSLGTGGWNIQYF. CDR3 nucleotide sequence: TGTGCCAGCAGCTTAGGGACAGGGGGCTGGAACATTCAGTACTTC.

This clone appeared a few times. V and J are TRBV27 and TRBJ1-3, with TRBD1 identical over 7 bases. There are 14 residues in the CDR3. V was pared by 7 bases and J by 2 bases, with 5 bases of the junction left unmatched. Germline assignment: CDR1 MNHEY and CDR2 SMNVEV (reference sequence). CDR3 region: CASTPGGPGNTIYF. The CDR3 DNA is TGTGCCAGCACCCCAGGGGGACCTGGAAACACCATATATTTT.

The genes are TRBV5-1 and TRBJ1-1; D gene ambiguous. This CDR3 region has 14 residues. Germline V gene data show CDR1 as SGHRS and CDR2 as YFSETQ. V was clipped by 1 base and J by 2 bases, with 9 bases between them. The CDR3 nucleotides are TGCGCCAGCAGCTTGCTTGGAGTTAACACTGAAGCTTTCTTT. It is translated as CASSLLGVNTEAFF.

Here the CDR3 reads CASSIDRETEDYGYTF. CDR3 in DNA: TGTGCCAGTAGTATAGATCGAGAGACAGAAGACTATGGCTACACCTTC. The V and J genes are TRBV19 and TRBJ1-2, with a tentative D call TRBD1 (5 bases). This CDR3 has 16 amino acids. With 0 bases removed from V and 3 bases from J, the gap between germline ends came to 14 bases. CDR1 is LNHDA and CDR2 is SQIVND in the germline V gene (reference sequence).

The chain combines TRBV27 with TRBJ2-1; D is undetermined. This CDR3 contains 14 residues. Trimming removed 3 bases at V and 1 base at J, with 7 bases between. Germline CDR1 MNHEY, CDR2 SMNVEV (reference sequence). CDR3 protein: CASSFARSYNEQFF. The CDR3 DNA reads as TGTGCCAGCAGTTTTGCCCGTTCCTACAATGAGCAGTTCTTC.

The chain couples TRBV15 to TRBJ2-7, with 10 nucleotides matching TRBD1. The CDR3 loop spans 15 amino acids. Trimming removed 5 bases from V and 4 bases from J; junction bases left unmatched: 8. CDR1 LNHNV and CDR2 YYDKDF come from the germline V gene (reference sequence). The CDR3 DNA sequence: TGTGCCACCAGCGGAGGGACAGGGGATCTTTACGAGCAGTACTTC. Its translation: CATSGGTGDLYEQYF.

The chain employs TRBV4-2 and TRBJ2-1; the D is unclear. Deletions cut 3 bases from V and 6 bases from J, with 18 bases between. The CDR3 has 16 amino acids. In germline, CDR1 is LGHNA, CDR2 YNFKEQ. The CDR3 region is CASSHPQSIYGNEQFF. In DNA, the CDR3 is TGTGCCAGCAGCCACCCCCAGAGCATTTACGGCAATGAGCAGTTCTTC.

The V gene is TRBV10-2, the J gene TRBJ2-1; weak D call: TRBD1 (5 bases). CDR3 length: 13 residues. Germline loops: CDR1 WSHSY, CDR2 SAAADI. The germline V and J ends were trimmed by 2 bases and 4 bases, with 6 bases remaining between them. CDR3 bases: TGCGCCAGCAGTGAGGACAGATACAATGAGCAGTTCTTC. Translation gives CASSEDRYNEQFF.

The chain has TRBV29-1 and TRBJ1-2, with 7 bases lining up with TRBD1. The CDR3 length is 12 residues. The germline gives CDR1 SQVTM, CDR2 ANQGSEA. Unmatched junction bases numbered 5, after V lost 4 bases and J lost 6 bases. This chain's CDR3 is CSVGKGADGYTF. In nucleotides, the CDR3 is TGCAGCGTTGGGAAGGGGGCGGATGGCTACACCTTC.

Notes on this clone: Other DNA sequences from this sample encode an identical CDR3 as well. Here the CDR3 reads CASSQDRLNTEAFF. CDR3 nucleotide sequence: TGCGCCAGCAGCCAGGACAGACTTAACACTGAAGCTTTCTTT. J is TRBJ1-1 and V is TRBV4-1; possibly TRBD1 for D (6 bases). This CDR3 region has 14 residues. Germline-derived CDR1 and CDR2 are MGHRA and YSYEKL. Trimming cost V 3 bases and J 2 bases, with 10 bases left between them.

The rearrangement uses TRBV6-5 and TRBJ2-7, with 9 bases identical to TRBD1. With 1 base clipped from V and 6 bases from J, the junction kept 4 bases outside the gene matches. The germline CDR1 and CDR2 sequences are MNHEY and SVGAGI. This CDR3 comprises 14 residues. CDR3 in amino acids: CASSYLGQGSEQYF. CDR3 coding DNA: TGTGCCAGCAGTTACTTGGGACAGGGCTCCGAGCAGTACTTC.

V is TRBV19 and J is TRBJ2-5, with D perhaps matching TRBD2 (5 bases). V lost 2 bases and J lost 1, with 11 bases in between. The CDR3 runs to 15 residues. Germline assignment: CDR1 LNHDA and CDR2 SQIVND (reference sequence). CDR3 sequence reads: CASSISGRLQETQYF. The CDR3, as DNA: TGTGCCAGTAGTATAAGCGGACGGCTCCAAGAGACCCAGTACTTC.